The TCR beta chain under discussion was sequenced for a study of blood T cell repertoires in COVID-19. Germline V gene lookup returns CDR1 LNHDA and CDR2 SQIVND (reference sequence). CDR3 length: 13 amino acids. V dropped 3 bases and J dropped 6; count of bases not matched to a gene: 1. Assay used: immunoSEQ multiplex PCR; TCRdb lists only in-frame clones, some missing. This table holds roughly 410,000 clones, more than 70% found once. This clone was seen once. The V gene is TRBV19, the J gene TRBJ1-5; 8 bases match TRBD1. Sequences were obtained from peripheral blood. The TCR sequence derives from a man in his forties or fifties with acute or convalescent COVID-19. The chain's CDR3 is CASSMTGAQPQHF. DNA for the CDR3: TGTGCCAGTAGTATGACAGGGGCTCAGCCCCAGCATTTT.